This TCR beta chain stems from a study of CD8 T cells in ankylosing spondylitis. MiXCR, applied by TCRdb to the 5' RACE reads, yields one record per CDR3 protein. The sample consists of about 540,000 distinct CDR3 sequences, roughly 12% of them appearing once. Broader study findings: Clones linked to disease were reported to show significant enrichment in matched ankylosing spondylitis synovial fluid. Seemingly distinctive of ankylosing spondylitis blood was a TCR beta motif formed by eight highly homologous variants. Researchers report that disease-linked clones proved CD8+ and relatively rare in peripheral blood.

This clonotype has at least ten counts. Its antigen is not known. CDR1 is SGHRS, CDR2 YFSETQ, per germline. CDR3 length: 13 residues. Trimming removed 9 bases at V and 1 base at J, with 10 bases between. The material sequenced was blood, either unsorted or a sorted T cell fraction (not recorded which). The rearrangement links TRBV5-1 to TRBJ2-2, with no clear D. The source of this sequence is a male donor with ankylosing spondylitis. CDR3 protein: CATRNQNTGELFF. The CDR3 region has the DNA TGCGCCACCCGGAACCAGAACACCGGGGAGCTGTTTTTT. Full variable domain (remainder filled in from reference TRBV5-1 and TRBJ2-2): KAGVTQTPRYLIKTRGQQVTLSCSPISGHRSVSWYQQTPGQGLQFLFEYFSETQRNKGNFPGRFSGRQFSNSRSEMNVSTLELGDSALYLCATRNQNTGELFFGEGSRLTVL.